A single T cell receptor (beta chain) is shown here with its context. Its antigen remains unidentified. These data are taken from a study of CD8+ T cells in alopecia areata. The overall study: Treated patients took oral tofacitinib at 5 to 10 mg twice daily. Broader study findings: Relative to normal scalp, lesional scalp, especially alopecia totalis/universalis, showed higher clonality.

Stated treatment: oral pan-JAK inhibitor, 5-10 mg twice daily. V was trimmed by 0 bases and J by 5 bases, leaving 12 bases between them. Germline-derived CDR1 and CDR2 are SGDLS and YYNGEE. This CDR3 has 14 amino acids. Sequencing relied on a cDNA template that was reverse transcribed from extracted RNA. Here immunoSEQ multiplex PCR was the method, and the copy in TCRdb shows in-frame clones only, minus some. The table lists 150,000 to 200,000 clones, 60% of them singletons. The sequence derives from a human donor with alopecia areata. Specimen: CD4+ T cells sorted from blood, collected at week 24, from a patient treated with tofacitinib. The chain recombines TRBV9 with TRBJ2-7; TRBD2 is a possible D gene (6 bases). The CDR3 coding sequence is TGTGCCAGCAGCGTAGGGGACTGGTATGACGAGCAGTACTTC. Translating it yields CASSVGDWYDEQYF.